The clone carrying this TCR beta chain appeared once. Sequenced by immunoSEQ multiplex PCR; TCRdb stores in-frame clones only, minus some. The sample contains over 50,000 clones, roughly 88% of which appear only once. These data originate in a study of control samples from healthy donors and cancer patients. Trimming took 4 bases from V and 0 from J, leaving 7 bases between them. Germline values: CDR1 MRHNA, CDR2 SNTAGT. This CDR3 comprises 14 residues. This sequence joins TRBV6-4 and TRBJ2-1; no clear D. The sequencing sample was made of blood. This TCR came from a man aged 45-65 years in good health. The CDR3 here is CASSVVASYNEQFF. The CDR3 nucleotides are TGTGCCAGCAGTGTGGTGGCCTCCTACAATGAGCAGTTCTTC.